This paragraph reports one T cell receptor beta chain. The antigen is not known. This sample is part of a study of cytomegalovirus exposure and HLA in healthy donors. Study information: Genotyping showed around 80% of almost 400 donors falling in the Caucasian-associated ancestry cluster. Study-level points and caveats: A later analysis found that most CMV-associated TCR beta chains appeared HLA-restricted.

PCR amplification relied on 60 Vbeta primers (plus 13 Jbeta primers). Sequenced by immunoSEQ multiplex PCR; TCRdb stores in-frame clones only, minus some. The data contain around 90,000 clones, less than 85% of them singletons. Trimming removed 1 base from V and 5 bases from J, with 11 bases in between. This CDR3 contains 14 residues. CDR1 SGHAT and CDR2 FQNNGV come from the germline V gene. The source of this sequence is a man aged 35-49 years in good health and CMV-seropositive. This chain links TRBV11-2 with TRBJ2-5, with a possible D match to TRBD2 (6 bases). The sequencing input was PBMCs. CDR3 coding DNA: TGTGCCAGCAGCTTAGGGGGAGGCGGGGAGACCCAGTACTTC. Its translation is CASSLGGGGETQYF.